This TCR beta chain derives from a study of T cells in Graves' hyperthyroidism and ophthalmopathy. Study-wide findings and caveats: In the analysis, a 13 V-J model separated ophthalmopathy from stable hyperthyroidism. Onset of ophthalmopathy came a median approximately 6.5 months after the model predicted it.

There are many counts of this clonotype. Its antigen is as yet unknown. There were TCR beta CDR3 regions amplified from RNA transcripts. Carried out on the TCR CDR3, a first-round RT-PCR used the HTBI primer set. TCRdb called the multiplex PCR reads again in MiXCR, with one record for every CDR3 protein. The sample consists of some 350,000 distinct CDR3 sequences, 13% to 15% of them appearing once. The source is a woman aged 55-75 years with Graves' ophthalmopathy. Sequencing input: blood.

DNA for the CDR3: TGTGCCAGCTCACCACCGGTAAGCTACAATGAGCAGTTCTTC. Encoded protein: CASSPPVSYNEQFF. The J gene is TRBJ2-1, the V gene TRBV18; D is unresolved. This CDR3 contains 14 residues. The germline V gene has CDR1 KGHSH and CDR2 LQKENI. Between the trimmed V and J ends, which lost 0 bases and 3 bases, there was a span of 6 bases.